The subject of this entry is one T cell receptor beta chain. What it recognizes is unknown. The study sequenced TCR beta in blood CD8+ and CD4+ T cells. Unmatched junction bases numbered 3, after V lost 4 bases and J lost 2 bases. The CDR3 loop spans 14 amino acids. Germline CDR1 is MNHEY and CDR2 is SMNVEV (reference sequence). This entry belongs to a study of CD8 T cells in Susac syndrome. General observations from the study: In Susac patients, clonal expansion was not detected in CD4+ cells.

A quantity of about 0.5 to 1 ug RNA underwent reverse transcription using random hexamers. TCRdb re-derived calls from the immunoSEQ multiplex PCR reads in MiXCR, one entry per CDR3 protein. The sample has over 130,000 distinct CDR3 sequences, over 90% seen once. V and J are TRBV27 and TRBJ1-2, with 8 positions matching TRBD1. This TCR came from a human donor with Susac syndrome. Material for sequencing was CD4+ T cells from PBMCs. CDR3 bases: TGTGCCAGCAGTTGGGACAGGCAAAACTATGGCTACACCTTC. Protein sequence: CASSWDRQNYGYTF.